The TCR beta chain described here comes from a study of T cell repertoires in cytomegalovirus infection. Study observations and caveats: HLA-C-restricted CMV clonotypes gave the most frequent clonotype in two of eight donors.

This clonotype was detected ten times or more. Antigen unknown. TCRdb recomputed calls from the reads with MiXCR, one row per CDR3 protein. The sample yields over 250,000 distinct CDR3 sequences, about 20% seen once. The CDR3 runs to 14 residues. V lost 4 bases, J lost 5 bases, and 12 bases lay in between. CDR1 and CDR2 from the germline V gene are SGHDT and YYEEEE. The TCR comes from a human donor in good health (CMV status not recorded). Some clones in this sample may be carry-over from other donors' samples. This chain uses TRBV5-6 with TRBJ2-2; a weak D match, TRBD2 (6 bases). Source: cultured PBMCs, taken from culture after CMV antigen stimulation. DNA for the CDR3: TGTGCCAGCAGCGGTATCGGGGGTACCGGGGAGCTGTTTTTT. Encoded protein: CASSGIGGTGELFF. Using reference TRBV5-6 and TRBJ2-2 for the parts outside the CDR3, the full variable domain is DAGVTQSPTHLIKTRGQQVTLRCSPKSGHDTVSWYQQALGQGPQFIFQYYEEEERQRGNFPDRFSGHQFPNYSSELNVNALLLGDSALYLCASSGIGGTGELFFGEGSRLTVL.